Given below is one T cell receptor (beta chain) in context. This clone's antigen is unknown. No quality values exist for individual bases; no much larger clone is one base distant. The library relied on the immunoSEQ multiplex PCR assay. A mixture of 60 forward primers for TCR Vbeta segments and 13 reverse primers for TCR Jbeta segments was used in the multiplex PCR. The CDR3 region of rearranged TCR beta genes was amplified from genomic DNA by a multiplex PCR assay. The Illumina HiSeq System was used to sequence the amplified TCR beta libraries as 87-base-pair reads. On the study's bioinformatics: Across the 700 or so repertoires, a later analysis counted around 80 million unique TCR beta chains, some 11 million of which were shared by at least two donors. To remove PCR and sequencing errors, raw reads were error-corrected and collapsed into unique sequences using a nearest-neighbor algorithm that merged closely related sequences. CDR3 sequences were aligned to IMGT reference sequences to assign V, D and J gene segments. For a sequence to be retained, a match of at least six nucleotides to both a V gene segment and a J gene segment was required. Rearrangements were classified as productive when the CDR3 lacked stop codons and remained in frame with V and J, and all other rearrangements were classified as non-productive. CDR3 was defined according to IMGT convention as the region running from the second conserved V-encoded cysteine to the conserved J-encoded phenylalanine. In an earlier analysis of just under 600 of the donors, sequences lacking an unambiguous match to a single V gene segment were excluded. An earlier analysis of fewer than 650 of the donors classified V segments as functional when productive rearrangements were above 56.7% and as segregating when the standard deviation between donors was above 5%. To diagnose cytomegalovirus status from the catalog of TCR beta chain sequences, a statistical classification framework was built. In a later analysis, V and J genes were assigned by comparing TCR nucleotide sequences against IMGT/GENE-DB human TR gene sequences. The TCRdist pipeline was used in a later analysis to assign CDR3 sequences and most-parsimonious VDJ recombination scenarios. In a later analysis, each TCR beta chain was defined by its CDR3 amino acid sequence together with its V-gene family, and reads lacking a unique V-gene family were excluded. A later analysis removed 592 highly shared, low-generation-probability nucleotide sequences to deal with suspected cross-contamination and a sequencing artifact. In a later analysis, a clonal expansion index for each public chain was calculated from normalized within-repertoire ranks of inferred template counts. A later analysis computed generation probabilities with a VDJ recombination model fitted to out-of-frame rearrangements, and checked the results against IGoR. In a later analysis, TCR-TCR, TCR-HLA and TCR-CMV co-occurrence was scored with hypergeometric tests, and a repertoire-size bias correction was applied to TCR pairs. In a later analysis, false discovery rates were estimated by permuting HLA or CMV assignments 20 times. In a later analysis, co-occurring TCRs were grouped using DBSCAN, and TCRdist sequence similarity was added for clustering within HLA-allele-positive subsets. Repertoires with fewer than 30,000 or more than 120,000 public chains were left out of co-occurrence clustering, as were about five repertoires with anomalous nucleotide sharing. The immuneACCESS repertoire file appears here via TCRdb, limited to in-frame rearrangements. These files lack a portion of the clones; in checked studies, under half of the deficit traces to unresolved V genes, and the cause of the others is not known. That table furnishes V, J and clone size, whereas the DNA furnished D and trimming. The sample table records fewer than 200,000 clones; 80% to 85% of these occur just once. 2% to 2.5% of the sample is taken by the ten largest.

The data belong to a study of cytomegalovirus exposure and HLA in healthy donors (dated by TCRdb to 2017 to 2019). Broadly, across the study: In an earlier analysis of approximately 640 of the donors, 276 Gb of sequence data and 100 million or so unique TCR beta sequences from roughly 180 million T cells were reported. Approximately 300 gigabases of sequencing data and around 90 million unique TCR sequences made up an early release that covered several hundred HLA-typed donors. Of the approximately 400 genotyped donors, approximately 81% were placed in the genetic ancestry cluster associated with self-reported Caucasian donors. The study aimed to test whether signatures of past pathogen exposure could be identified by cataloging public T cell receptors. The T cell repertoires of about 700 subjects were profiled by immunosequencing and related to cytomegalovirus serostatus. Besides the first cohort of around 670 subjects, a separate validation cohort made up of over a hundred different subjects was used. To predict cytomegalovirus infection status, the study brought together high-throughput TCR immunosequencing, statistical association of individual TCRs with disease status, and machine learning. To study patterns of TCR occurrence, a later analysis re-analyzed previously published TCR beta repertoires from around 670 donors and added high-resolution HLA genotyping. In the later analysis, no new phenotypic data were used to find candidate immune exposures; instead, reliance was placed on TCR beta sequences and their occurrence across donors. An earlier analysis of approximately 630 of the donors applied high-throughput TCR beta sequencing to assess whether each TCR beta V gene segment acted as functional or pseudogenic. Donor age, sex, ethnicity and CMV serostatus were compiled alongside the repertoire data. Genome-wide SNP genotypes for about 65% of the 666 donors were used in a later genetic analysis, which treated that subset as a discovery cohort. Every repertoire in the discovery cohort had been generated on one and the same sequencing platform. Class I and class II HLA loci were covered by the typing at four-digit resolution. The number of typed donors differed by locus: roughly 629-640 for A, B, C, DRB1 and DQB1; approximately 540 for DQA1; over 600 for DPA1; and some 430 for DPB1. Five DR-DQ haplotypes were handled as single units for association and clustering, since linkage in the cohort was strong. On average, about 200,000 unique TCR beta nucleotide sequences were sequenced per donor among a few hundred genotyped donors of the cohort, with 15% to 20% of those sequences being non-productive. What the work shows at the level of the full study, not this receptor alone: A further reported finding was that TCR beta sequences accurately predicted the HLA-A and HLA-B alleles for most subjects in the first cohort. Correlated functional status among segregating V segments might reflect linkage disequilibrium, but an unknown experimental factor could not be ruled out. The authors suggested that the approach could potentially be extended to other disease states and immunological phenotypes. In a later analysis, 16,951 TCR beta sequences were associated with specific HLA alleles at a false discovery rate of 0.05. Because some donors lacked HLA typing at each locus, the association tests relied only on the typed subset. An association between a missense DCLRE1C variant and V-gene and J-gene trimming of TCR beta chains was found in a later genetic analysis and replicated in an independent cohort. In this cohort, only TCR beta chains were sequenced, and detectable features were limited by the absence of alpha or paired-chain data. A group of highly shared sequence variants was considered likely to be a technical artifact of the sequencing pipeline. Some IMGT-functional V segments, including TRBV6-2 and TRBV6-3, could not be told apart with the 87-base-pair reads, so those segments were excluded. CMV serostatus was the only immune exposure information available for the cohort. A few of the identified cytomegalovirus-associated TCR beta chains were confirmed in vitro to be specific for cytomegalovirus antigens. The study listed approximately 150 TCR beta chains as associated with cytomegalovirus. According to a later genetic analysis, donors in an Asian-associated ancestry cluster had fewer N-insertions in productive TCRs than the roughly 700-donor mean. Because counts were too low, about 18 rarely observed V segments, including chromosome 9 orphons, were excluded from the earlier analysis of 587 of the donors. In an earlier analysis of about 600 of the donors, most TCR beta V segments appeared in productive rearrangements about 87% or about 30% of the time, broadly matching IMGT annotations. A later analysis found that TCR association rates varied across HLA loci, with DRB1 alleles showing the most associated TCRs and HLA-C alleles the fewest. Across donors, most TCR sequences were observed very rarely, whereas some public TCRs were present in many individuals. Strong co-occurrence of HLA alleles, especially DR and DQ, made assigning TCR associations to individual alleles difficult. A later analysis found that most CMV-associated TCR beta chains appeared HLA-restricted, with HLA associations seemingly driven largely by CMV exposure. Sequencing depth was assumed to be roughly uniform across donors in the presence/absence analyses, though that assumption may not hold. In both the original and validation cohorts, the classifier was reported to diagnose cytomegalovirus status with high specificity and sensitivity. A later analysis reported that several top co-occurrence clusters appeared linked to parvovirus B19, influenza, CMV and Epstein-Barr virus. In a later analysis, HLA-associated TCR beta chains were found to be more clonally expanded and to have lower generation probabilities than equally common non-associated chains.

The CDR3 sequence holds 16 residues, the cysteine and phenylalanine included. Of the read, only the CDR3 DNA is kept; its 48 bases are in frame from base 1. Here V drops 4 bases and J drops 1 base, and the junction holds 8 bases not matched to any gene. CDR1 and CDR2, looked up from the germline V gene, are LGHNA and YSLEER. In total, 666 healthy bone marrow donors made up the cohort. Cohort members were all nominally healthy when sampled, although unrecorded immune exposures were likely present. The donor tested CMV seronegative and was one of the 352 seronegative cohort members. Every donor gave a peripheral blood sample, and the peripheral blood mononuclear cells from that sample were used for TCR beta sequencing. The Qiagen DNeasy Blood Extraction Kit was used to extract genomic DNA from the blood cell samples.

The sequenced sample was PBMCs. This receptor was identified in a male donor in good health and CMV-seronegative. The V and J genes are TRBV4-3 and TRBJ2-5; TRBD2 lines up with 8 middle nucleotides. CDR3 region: CASSRTLAELQETQYF. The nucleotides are TGCGCCAGCAGCCGCACACTAGCGGAGCTCCAAGAGACCCAGTACTTC.